This T cell receptor (beta chain) was sequenced for a study of glioma-infiltrating T cells. Whole-study findings and limits: Only very few CDR3 sequences appeared in both tissue and blood.

J was trimmed by 2 bases and V by 4 bases; bases with no gene match: 2. Per germline, CDR1 MNHEY and CDR2 SMNVEV (reference sequence). CDR3 size: 13 residues. Using RNA template, CDR3s of TCR alpha and beta were amplified with iRepertoire arm-PCR. TCRdb used MiXCR to reprocess the multiplex PCR reads, holding one entry per CDR3 protein. The sample includes 170,000 or so distinct CDR3 sequences, approximately 40% of them seen just once. This clonotype was counted at least ten times. What it recognizes is unknown. Input material: glioma tissue, nonneoplastic brain tissue, or PBMCs (not recorded which). The rearrangement links TRBV27 to TRBJ2-7; 7 nucleotides agree with TRBD1. The TCR originated in a human donor with low-grade glioma or glioblastoma, undergoing nonglioma brain surgery, or in good health (not recorded which). The CDR3 sequence is CASSYGTAYEQYF. The CDR3 DNA follows: TGTGCCAGCAGTTACGGGACAGCCTACGAGCAGTACTTC.